This TCR beta chain derives from a study of chemoradiotherapy in HPV16-positive cancers. Study background: Two HPV16-positive patients' cells yielded candidate HPV-specific clones and common motifs.

The assay was immunoSEQ multiplex PCR, and TCRdb's table has in-frame clones only and misses some. The top ten clones hold approximately 2% of a sample with about 5,400 clones, 70% to 90% of them seen once. V was pared by 6 bases and J by 2 bases, with 10 bases of the junction left unmatched. CDR3 size: 16 residues. The germline V gene has CDR1 SGHNT and CDR2 YYREEE (reference sequence). This chain links TRBV5-4 with TRBJ2-1, with 8 bases fitting TRBD2. The sequence derives from a human donor with HPV-associated anogenital cancer. The input for sequencing was blood, taken from a patient who underwent chemoradiotherapy. The CDR3 spells CASTEKRGLTYNEQFF. Written as DNA, the CDR3 is TGTGCCAGCACCGAAAAGCGGGGGCTAACCTACAATGAGCAGTTCTTC.